The 14 T cell receptor beta chains below were found in one sample sequenced in a study of OX40 agonist ivuxolimab in advanced cancers. The repertoire was sequenced with immunoSEQ multiplex PCR; TCRdb's copy has only in-frame clones and lacks some. The sample has roughly 92,000 clones, about 90% seen once. Sequencing was performed on CD4+ or CD8+ T cells sorted from blood, taken in a trial of the OX40 agonist ivuxolimab. The receptors were sampled from an adult with an advanced solid tumor such as melanoma, head and neck, liver or kidney cancer.

This clone has just one count. The CDR3 DNA reads TGTGCCAGTAGGGGTAGGGCGGGCCGGAGCACTGAAGCTTTCTTT. This sequence encodes CASRGRAGRSTEAFF. This rearrangement joins TRBV19 to TRBJ1-1; the D is unclear. Germline loops: CDR1 LNHDA, CDR2 SQIVND (reference sequence). This CDR3 is 15 amino acids long. V was cut by 6 bases and J by 4 bases, with 18 bases left in between. The full variable domain, completed using reference TRBV19 and TRBJ1-1, is DGGITQSPKYLFRKEGQNVTLSCEQNLNHDAMYWYRQDPGQGLRLIYYSQIVNDFQKGDIAEGYSVSREKKESFPLTVTSAQKNPTAFYLCASRGRAGRSTEAFFGQGTRLTVV.

The chain employs TRBV19 and TRBJ1-5; tentative D call: TRBD1 (6 bases). The germline V gene encodes CDR1 LNHDA and CDR2 SQIVND (reference sequence). Trimming removed 6 bases at V and 4 bases at J, with 10 bases between. The CDR3 covers 13 residues. CDR3 residues: CASSRTVNQPQHF. The DNA for the CDR3 is TGTGCCAGTAGCCGGACAGTTAATCAGCCCCAGCATTTT.

The gene calls are TRBV19 and TRBJ1-3, with a possible D match to TRBD1 (5 bases). CDR3 length: 17 residues. From germline, CDR1 is LNHDA and CDR2 SQIVND (reference sequence). V gave up 7 bases and J gave up 0 bases, with 19 bases separating them. CDR3 nucleotides: TGTGCCAGTACCTCCTCTACCGACGACAGCTCTGGAAACACCATATATTTT. This gives the protein CASTSSTDDSSGNTIYF.

A word on this clone: In the same sample, other DNA sequences code for this CDR3. This sequence joins TRBV27 and TRBJ2-7, with D possibly TRBD1 on 6 matching bases. Trimming removed 3 bases at V and 6 bases at J, with 9 bases between. CDR1 is MNHEY and CDR2 is SMNVEV in the germline V gene (reference sequence). The CDR3 totals 12 residues. CDR3 region: CASSFLQGEQYF. CDR3 DNA: TGTGCCAGCAGTTTTTTACAGGGCGAGCAGTACTTC.

The chain joins TRBV30 to TRBJ2-2; D remains ambiguous. The germline V gene encodes CDR1 GTSNPN and CDR2 SVGIG (reference sequence). V lost 1 base to trimming and J lost 3 bases, with 6 bases between them. The CDR3 has 13 amino acids. CDR3 in amino acids: CAWSGLYTGELFF. Here the CDR3 DNA reads TGTGCCTGGAGTGGTCTATACACCGGGGAGCTGTTTTTT. The full variable domain, its missing parts supplied by reference TRBV30 and TRBJ2-2, is SQTIHQWPATLVQPVGSPLSLECTVEGTSNPNLYWYRQAAGRGLQLLFYSVGIGQISSEVPQNLSASRPQDRQFILSSKKLLLSDSGFYLCAWSGLYTGELFFGEGSRLTVL.

V and J are TRBV4-1 and TRBJ2-1; D not resolved. Germline lookup yields CDR1 MGHRA and CDR2 YSYEKL. Trimming cost V 3 bases and J 4 bases, with 4 bases left between them. The CDR3 loop spans 12 amino acids. The CDR3 here is CASSQEYNEQFF. The CDR3 nucleotides read TGCGCCAGCAGCCAGGAATACAATGAGCAGTTCTTC.

The chain employs TRBV7-2 and TRBJ2-7, with 7 bases matching TRBD1. In germline, CDR1 is SGHTA, CDR2 FQGNSA. V shed 1 base, J shed 1 base, and the junction held 10 bases outside the gene matches. The CDR3 spans 17 residues. The DNA of the CDR3 is TGTGCCAGCAGCTTAGAAGGTTGGGACAGACCTTCCTACGAGCAGTACTTC. Translated, it gives CASSLEGWDRPSYEQYF.

V and J are TRBV9 and TRBJ2-5; 12 bases map to TRBD2. The CDR3 is 15 residues long. Germline trimming cut 4 bases from V and 5 bases from J; bases unmatched to any gene: 6. Germline V gene lookup returns CDR1 SGDLS and CDR2 YYNGEE. The CDR3: CASSRGLAGRETQYF. The DNA of the CDR3 is TGTGCCAGCAGCCGCGGACTAGCGGGAAGGGAGACCCAGTACTTC.

The chain combines TRBV6-1 with TRBJ1-5; D uncertain. CDR3 size: 13 residues. Germline V gene sequence: CDR1 MNHNS, CDR2 SASEGT. Trimming shortened V by 1 base and J by 9 bases, and 10 bases separated the two germline ends. In DNA form, the CDR3 reads TGTGCCAGCAGTGAAGGGCGCGGATTGCCCCAGCATTTT. It translates to CASSEGRGLPQHF.

The J gene is TRBJ2-5, the V gene TRBV10-3; D might be TRBD1 (6 bases). This CDR3 comprises 12 residues. Germline CDR1 reads ENHRY; CDR2 reads SYGVKD. V was pared by 10 bases and J by 5 bases, with 14 bases between. The CDR3 nucleotides read TGTGCCAGTTCACAGGGCGAGGAGACCCAGTACTTC. Residues: CASSQGEETQYF.

The V and J genes are TRBV5-4 and TRBJ1-2; perhaps TRBD1 as D (5 bases). The length of the CDR3 is 17 residues. CDR1 and CDR2 from the germline V gene are SGHNT and YYREEE (reference sequence). Trimming cost V 4 bases and J 3 bases, with 22 bases left between them. CDR3 in amino acids: CASSQEILEGRHYGYTF. As DNA, the CDR3 is TGTGCCAGCAGCCAAGAAATCTTGGAGGGGAGGCACTATGGCTACACCTTC.

The chain has TRBV5-4 and TRBJ2-5; TRBD1 agrees at 7 bases. The CDR3 is made up of 13 amino acids. The germline gives CDR1 SGHNT, CDR2 YYREEE (reference sequence). Losses at the gene ends were 3 bases for V and 2 bases for J; bases not matched to a gene: 1. The CDR3 here is CASSSGQQETQYF. DNA for the CDR3: TGTGCCAGCAGCTCGGGACAGCAAGAGACCCAGTACTTC.

The chain is built from TRBV11-2 and TRBJ2-1, with D possibly matching TRBD2 (5 bases). The V gene lost 4 bases and the J gene lost 9 bases, with 22 bases spanning the gap. Germline V lookup: CDR1 SGHAT, CDR2 FQNNGV. The CDR3 has 16 residues. The DNA for the CDR3 is TGTGCCAGCAGCTCCCTTACCCTAGCTAGTGCTAGTGAGCAGTTCTTC. Its translation: CASSSLTLASASEQFF.

The genes are TRBV7-2 and TRBJ2-7; D may match TRBD1 or TRBD2 (5 bases each). V lost 0 bases and J 3 bases, leaving 12 bases between the germline ends. Germline V lookup: CDR1 SGHTA, CDR2 FQGNSA. The CDR3 has 15 amino acids. The CDR3 sequence: CASSLALGDNYEQYF. In nucleotides, the CDR3 is TGTGCCAGCAGCTTAGCGTTGGGGGATAACTACGAGCAGTACTTC.